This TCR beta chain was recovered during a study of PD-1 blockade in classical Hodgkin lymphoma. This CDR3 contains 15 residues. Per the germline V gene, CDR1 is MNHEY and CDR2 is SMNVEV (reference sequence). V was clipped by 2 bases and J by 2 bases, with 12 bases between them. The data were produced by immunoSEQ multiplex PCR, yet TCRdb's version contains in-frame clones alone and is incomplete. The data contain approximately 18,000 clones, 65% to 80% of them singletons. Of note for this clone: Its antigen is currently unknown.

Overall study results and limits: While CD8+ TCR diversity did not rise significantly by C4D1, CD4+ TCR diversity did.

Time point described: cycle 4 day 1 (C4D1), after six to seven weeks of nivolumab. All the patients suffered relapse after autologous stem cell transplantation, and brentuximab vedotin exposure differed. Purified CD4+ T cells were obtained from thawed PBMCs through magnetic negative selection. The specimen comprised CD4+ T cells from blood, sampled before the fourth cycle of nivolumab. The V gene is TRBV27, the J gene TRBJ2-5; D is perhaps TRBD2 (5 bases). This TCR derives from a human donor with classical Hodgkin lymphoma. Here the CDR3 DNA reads TGTGCCAGCAGTTTAGGTCGGGGTGGGCAAGAGACCCAGTACTTC. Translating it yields CASSLGRGGQETQYF.